Each of the 20 T cell receptor beta chains below was sequenced from the same sample in a study of CD8+CD57+ T cells in acquired aplastic anemia. Template material for TCR beta VDJ and CDR3 profiling consisted of genomic DNA. TCRdb processed the reads anew with MiXCR; each CDR3 protein has one entry. Among about 420,000 distinct CDR3 sequences listed, 55% to 75% were seen once. Sequencing was carried out using sorted CD4+, CD8+, or CD8+CD57+ T cells (not recorded which) from PBMCs. These receptors were collected from a human donor in good health, serving as a control.

About this clonotype itself: This CDR3 is missing its conserved last phenylalanine or tryptophan, likely due to a read error. This rearrangement joins TRBV19 to TRBJ1-6, with TRBD1 as a possible D gene (6 bases). V lost 5 bases and J lost 9, with 17 bases in between. The CDR3 is made up of 15 amino acids. Per the germline V gene, CDR1 is LNHDA and CDR2 is SQIVND (reference sequence). In DNA form, the CDR3 reads TGTGCCAGTAGTTGGGGGGGGCACTTGCGTTCACCCCTCCACTCT. This encodes CASSWGGHLRSPLHS.

The rearrangement links TRBV2 to TRBJ1-2; possible D gene TRBD1, 5 bases. Germline V gene data show CDR1 as SNHLY and CDR2 as FYNNEI. Trimming shortened V by 10 bases and J by 4 bases, and 19 bases separated the two germline ends. The CDR3 sequence is 14 residues long. CDR3 sequence (DNA): TGTGCCACTGGAGACGGGCGGGACGCCTATGGCTACACCTTC. Translation: CATGDGRDAYGYTF.

The CDR3, as DNA: TGTGCCAGCAGCCAAGACAGGGGGAGCAATCAGCCCCAGCATTTT. This sequence encodes CASSQDRGSNQPQHF. The gene calls are TRBV13 and TRBJ1-5; TRBD1 aligns across 9 bases. The CDR3 is 15 amino acids. From germline, CDR1 is PRHDT and CDR2 FYEKMQ (reference sequence). Germline trimming cut 5 bases from V and 1 base from J; bases unmatched to any gene: 3.

This clonotype was picked up a small number of times. This chain links TRBV28 with TRBJ1-1, with 7 bases aligning to TRBD1. The CDR3 loop spans 15 amino acids. Germline V gives CDR1 MDHEN, CDR2 SYDVKM. Trimming cost V 2 bases and J 2 bases; bases outside gene matches: 5. In nucleotides, the CDR3 is TGTGCCAGCAGTTTAGGGACAGAACAAAACACTGAAGCTTTCTTT. As protein: CASSLGTEQNTEAFF.

The sample holds a few counts of this clonotype. Since a much larger clone is just one base distant, this may be a read error. The chain joins TRBV9 to TRBJ1-3; a weak D match, TRBD1 (6 bases). This CDR3 spans 15 amino acids. Per germline, CDR1 SGDLS and CDR2 YYNGEE. The chain's CDR3 is CASSLLGQYLDTTYF. In nucleotides, the CDR3 is TGTGCCAGCAGCCTCCTAGGACAGTACCTAGACACCACATATTTT.

The chain has TRBV30 and TRBJ1-1; D possibly corresponds to TRBD1 (6 bases). The CDR3 consists of 16 residues. Germline V gene sequence: CDR1 GTSNPN, CDR2 SVGIG (reference sequence). V dropped 2 bases and J dropped 4 bases, with 20 bases sitting between them. The CDR3 loop is CAWSYTPGAAGTEAFF. CDR3 in DNA: TGTGCCTGGAGTTATACTCCGGGGGCTGCGGGCACTGAAGCTTTCTTT.

This clonotype occurred once. This chain links TRBV19 with TRBJ1-6, with 9 bases fitting TRBD1. The V gene's germline CDR1 is LNHDA and CDR2 SQIVND (reference sequence). V shed 7 bases and J 6 bases; nucleotides not matched to a gene: 13. The CDR3 sequence is 17 residues long. The CDR3 protein is CASTNGTGPPRNSPLHF. The CDR3, as DNA: TGTGCCAGTACCAACGGGACAGGGCCCCCTCGTAATTCACCCCTCCACTTT.

A note on this clonotype: The CDR3 does not end in the conserved phenylalanine or tryptophan, so this is likely a read error. The limits of the CDR3 on the DNA are not certain, so only TCRdb's listed CDR3 is given. V usage is TRBV7-9 and J usage is TRBJ1-1. Germline values: CDR1 SEHNR, CDR2 FQNEAQ (reference sequence). The CDR3 is 13 amino acids long, termini counted. This chain's CDR3 is CASSSAGSPLHFG.

The chain employs TRBV14 and TRBJ2-3; D might be TRBD1 or TRBD2, each matching 5 bases. Germline CDR1 and CDR2: SGHDN and FVKESK. V gave up 2 bases and J gave up 3 bases, with 12 bases separating them. The CDR3 spans 15 residues. The CDR3: CASSQRPGRTDTQYF. The CDR3 coding sequence is TGTGCCAGCAGCCAACGTCCGGGACGGACAGATACGCAGTATTTT.

This clonotype has a count of ten or more. The gene calls are TRBV3-1 and TRBJ1-5; D might be TRBD1 (5 bases). With 5 bases removed from V and 4 bases from J, the gap between germline ends came to 6 bases. This CDR3 is 12 amino acids long. Germline-derived CDR1 and CDR2 are LGHDT and YNNKEL (reference sequence). The CDR3 loop reads CASSGQNQPQHF. In DNA, the CDR3 is TGTGCCAGCAGCGGACAAAATCAGCCCCAGCATTTT.

The J gene is TRBJ1-1, the V gene TRBV5-1; D is ambiguous. From germline, CDR1 is SGHRS and CDR2 YFSETQ. V dropped 3 bases and J dropped 6 bases, with 18 bases sitting between them. The CDR3 length is 15 residues. The CDR3 nucleotides read TGCGCCAGCAGCTGGAAGGGTAGTCATCACGCTGAAGCTTTCTTT. Translating gives CASSWKGSHHAEAFF.

With respect to this clonotype: The CDR3 does not close with the conserved phenylalanine or tryptophan, likely indicating a read error. The DNA is omitted, as the CDR3 cannot be located on it reliably, and the CDR3 follows TCRdb's listing. The CDR3 region is CASSFGWEQSEHI. V gene TRBV7-3 combines with J gene TRBJ1-5. The CDR3 length is 13 residues, termini included. CDR1 and CDR2 from the germline V gene are SGHTA and FQGTGA.

The chain couples TRBV12-3 or TRBV12-4 to TRBJ1-2; the match to TRBD1 covers 9 bases. V lost 11 bases to trimming and J lost 4 bases; unmatched junction nucleotides: 11. This CDR3 contains 14 residues. Here the CDR3 reads CAAGRQGETYGYTF. The DNA for the CDR3 is TGTGCCGCCGGAAGACAGGGGGAAACCTATGGCTACACCTTC.

The chain is built from TRBV12-3 or TRBV12-4 and TRBJ1-1, with D tentatively TRBD1 (5 bases). The CDR3 is 13 amino acids. CDR3 bases: TGTGCTCTGGGGCCTGACAGGAACACTGAAGCTTTCTTT. This sequence encodes CALGPDRNTEAFF.

Comment on this clonotype: One end of the junction fails to match germline, which may point to a read error. The CDR3 loop is CASSLAGDHGF. The CDR3 coding sequence is TGCGCCAGCAGCTTGGCCGGAGATCATGGTTTT. The genes are TRBV5-1 and TRBJ2-3; D not certain. CDR3 length: 11 amino acids. Germline V gene lookup returns CDR1 SGHRS and CDR2 YFSETQ.

This clonotype was seen just once. The junction differs from germline at one of its ends, possibly a read error. The rearrangement links TRBV7-2 to TRBJ2-7; D possibly corresponds to TRBD1 (5 bases). Germline assignment: CDR1 SGHTA and CDR2 FQGNSA. The CDR3 sequence is 15 residues long. The CDR3 here is CASSLAAGKTYEQYF. CDR3 bases: TGTGCCAGCAGTTTAGCTGCAGGGAAAACCTACGAGCAGTACTTC. Full variable domain (missing parts from reference TRBV7-2 and TRBJ2-7): GAGVSQSPSNKVTEKGKDVELRCDPISGHTALYWYRQSLGQGLEFLIYFQGNSAPDKSGLPSDRFSAERTGGSVSTLTIQRTQQEDSAVYLCASSLAAGKTYEQYFGPGTRLTVT.

A word on this clonotype: Compared with germline, one end of the junction differs, possibly owing to a read error. V and J are TRBV7-3 and TRBJ2-3; a weak D match, TRBD1 (6 bases). CDR3 length: 14 residues. Germline assignment: CDR1 SGHTA and CDR2 FQGTGA. The CDR3 is CASSLNSQGEQYFF. In DNA, the CDR3 is TGTGCCAGCAGCCTAAATTCACAGGGCGAGCAGTACTTTTTT.

The V call is TRBV7-9, the J call TRBJ2-7; the match to TRBD1 covers 9 bases. The CDR3 totals 16 residues. CDR1 SEHNR and CDR2 FQNEAQ come from the germline V gene (reference sequence). V shed 5 bases and J 1 base; nucleotides not matched to a gene: 9. The CDR3 protein is CASSTQQGARSYEQYF. For the CDR3, the DNA is TGTGCCAGCAGCACACAACAGGGGGCTCGGTCCTACGAGCAGTACTTC.

A word on this clonotype: At one of its ends the junction is not consistent with the germline gene, which may arise from a read error. J is TRBJ1-1 and V is TRBV7-3; maybe TRBD1 (5 bases). The V gene's germline CDR1 is SGHTA and CDR2 FQGTGA. This CDR3 is 14 amino acids long. CDR3: CASSLEGFGGRNYF. DNA for the CDR3: TGTGCCAGCAGCTTAGAGGGCTTCGGGGGAAGAAATTACTTT.

V and J are TRBV13 and TRBJ2-3; 10 bases align to TRBD2. V lost 5 bases and J lost 6; bases outside the gene matches: 8. CDR3 length equals 15 residues. CDR1 and CDR2 from the germline V gene are PRHDT and FYEKMQ (reference sequence). The CDR3 spells CASSQLAGAGDTQYF. CDR3 coding DNA: TGTGCCAGCAGCCAGCTAGCGGGAGCGGGTGATACGCAGTATTTT.